This is a list of T cell receptor beta chains from one sample in a study of cytotoxic CD8 clonotypes in ibrutinib-treated CLL. Clones were read by immunoSEQ multiplex PCR, and TCRdb kept only the in-frame ones, dropping some. The sample consists of 45,000 to 50,000 clones, around half of them appearing once. Sequences were derived from PBMCs, sampled after 12 months of ibrutinib treatment. The receptors come from a human donor with chronic lymphocytic leukemia. CDR3s include the opening cysteine and the closing phenylalanine or tryptophan. D genes are given only for firm matches. The size entry is marked missing in some rows and otherwise reads once, few, many or a size class.

j_call | d_call | clone_size | v_call | cdr3_aa | cdr3_nt
TRBJ2-5 | NA | few | TRBV5-1 | CASSLKAGSQETQYF | TGCGCCAGCAGCTTGAAAGCAGGATCCCAAGAGACCCAGTACTTC
TRBJ1-2 | NA | NA | TRBV2 | CASGGRGGYTF | TGTGCCAGCGGTGGACGTGGTGGCTACACCTTC
TRBJ1-1 | TRBD1 | NA | TRBV29-1 | CSVTPGQYLNTEAFF | TGCAGCGTTACACCGGGACAGTACTTGAACACTGAAGCTTTCTTT
TRBJ2-1 | TRBD1 | NA | TRBV7-7 | CASSLGTGGEGNEQFF | TGTGCTAGCAGCTTAGGGACAGGGGGCGAGGGCAATGAGCAGTTCTTC
TRBJ2-1 | NA | once | TRBV19 | CASKRSTSSGPYNEQFF | TGTGCCAGTAAACGATCCACTTCCTCGGGCCCCTACAATGAGCAGTTCTTC
TRBJ1-5 | NA | many | TRBV27 | CASSLNRDHQPQHF | TGTGCCAGCAGTTTGAACAGGGATCATCAGCCCCAGCATTTT
TRBJ1-4 | NA | NA | TRBV5-1 | CASSLLTKSEKLFF | TGCGCCAGCAGCTTGCTCACTAAATCCGAAAAACTGTTTTTT
TRBJ2-7 | TRBD2 | many | TRBV29-1 | CSVSGRADEQYF | TGCAGCGTTAGCGGGAGGGCCGACGAGCAGTACTTC
TRBJ1-6 | NA | NA | TRBV28 | CASTRGTPNSPLHF | TGTGCCAGCACCCGGGGGACCCCGAACTCACCCCTCCACTTT
TRBJ2-4 | NA | NA | TRBV28 | CASSLLQGAKNIQYF | TGTGCCAGCAGTTTATTGCAGGGGGCCAAAAACATTCAGTACTTC
TRBJ1-2 | NA | NA | TRBV19 | CASSPEITRGGAGYTF | TGTGCCAGTAGTCCCGAGATCACCAGGGGAGGGGCTGGCTACACCTTC
TRBJ2-3 | NA | NA | TRBV7-9 | CASSFGVQTDTQYF | TGTGCCAGCAGCTTCGGGGTTCAGACAGATACGCAGTATTTT
TRBJ1-1 | NA | few | TRBV7-2 | CASRGFTEAFF | TGTGCCAGCAGGGGGTTCACTGAAGCTTTCTTT
TRBJ1-3 | TRBD1 | NA | TRBV7-9 | CASSFSWTGSGNTIYF | TGTGCCAGCAGCTTTTCTTGGACAGGCTCTGGAAACACCATATATTTT
TRBJ1-5 | TRBD1 | NA | TRBV28 | CASTTPGQGAMRQHF | TGTGCCAGCACCACCCCGGGACAGGGGGCGATGCGACAGCATTTT
TRBJ2-1 | NA | NA | TRBV10-2 | CASSGGGTADWDEQFF | TGCGCCAGCAGTGGGGGCGGGACGGCCGATTGGGATGAGCAGTTCTTC
TRBJ1-3 | NA | few | TRBV5-4 | CASSAQSRGNTIYF | TGTGCCAGCAGCGCCCAGTCACGTGGAAACACCATATATTTT
TRBJ1-2 | NA | few | TRBV6-1 | CASSERRVGYTF | TGTGCCAGCAGTGAACGCAGGGTTGGCTACACCTTC
TRBJ1-2 | NA | few | TRBV6-1 | CASSGPRTELEYGYTF | TGTGCCAGCAGTGGACCTCGGACGGAGCTTGAGTATGGCTACACCTTC
TRBJ1-2 | TRBD1 | NA | TRBV19 | CASSISRDRNYGYTF | TGTGCCAGTAGTATCTCCCGGGACAGGAACTATGGCTACACCTTC
TRBJ1-5 | NA | NA | TRBV19 | CASSIDAGNQPQHF | TGTGCCAGTAGTATCGATGCAGGGAATCAGCCCCAGCATTTT
TRBJ1-6 | NA | once | TRBV2 | CASSVFSSDSPLHF | TGTGCCAGCAGTGTGTTCTCATCGGATTCACCCCTCCACTTT
TRBJ1-2 | NA | once | TRBV11-2 | CASSLGGGASLYGYTF | TGTGCCAGCAGCTTAGGTGGGGGGGCGAGTCTCTATGGCTACACCTTC
TRBJ1-5 | NA | NA | TRBV7-9 | CASSHSGRNQPQHF | TGTGCCAGCAGCCATTCGGGTCGCAATCAGCCCCAGCATTTT
TRBJ1-1 | NA | NA | TRBV18 | CASSPVARLMNTEAFF | TGTGCCAGCTCACCAGTAGCCAGACTAATGAACACTGAAGCTTTCTTT
TRBJ2-7 | NA | NA | TRBV11-2 | CASSLAGPESGGYEQYF | TGTGCCAGCAGCTTAGCGGGCCCGGAGAGTGGCGGTTACGAGCAGTACTTC
TRBJ1-2 | NA | few | TRBV5-8 | CASSLWRGYTF | TGTGCCAGCAGCTTGTGGCGAGGCTACACCTTC
TRBJ2-1 | TRBD2 | NA | TRBV7-2 | CASSLVASGPYNEQFF | TGTGCCAGCAGCTTAGTCGCTAGCGGGCCCTACAATGAGCAGTTCTTC
TRBJ2-2 | NA | NA | TRBV6-6 | CASSPVGKGELFF | TGTGCCAGCAGTCCCGTCGGGAAAGGGGAGCTGTTTTTT
TRBJ2-1 | NA | NA | TRBV29-1 | CSGRPFSYNEQFF | TGCAGCGGGCGCCCTTTCTCCTACAATGAGCAGTTCTTC
TRBJ2-1 | NA | NA | TRBV30 | CAWSKLLSGNEQFF | TGTGCCTGGAGTAAACTACTATCGGGCAATGAGCAGTTCTTC
TRBJ2-5 | TRBD2 | few | TRBV5-1 | CASSKGLAGEGETQYF | TGCGCCAGCAGCAAGGGACTAGCGGGAGAAGGAGAGACCCAGTACTTC
TRBJ2-2 | NA | few | TRBV6-4 | CASKGGLNTGELFF | TGTGCCAGCAAGGGGGGTTTGAACACCGGGGAGCTGTTTTTT
TRBJ1-2 | NA | many | TRBV7-9 | CASSPDGGSYGYTF | TGTGCCAGCAGCCCCGACGGGGGGAGCTATGGCTACACCTTC
TRBJ2-7 | NA | NA | TRBV27 | CASSYGLPSTAPYEQYF | TGTGCCAGCAGTTACGGGCTCCCTTCAACTGCGCCCTACGAGCAGTACTTC
TRBJ2-5 | TRBD1 | NA | TRBV30 | CAWRSPGGRETQYF | TGTGCCTGGAGATCCCCAGGGGGTCGAGAGACCCAGTACTTC